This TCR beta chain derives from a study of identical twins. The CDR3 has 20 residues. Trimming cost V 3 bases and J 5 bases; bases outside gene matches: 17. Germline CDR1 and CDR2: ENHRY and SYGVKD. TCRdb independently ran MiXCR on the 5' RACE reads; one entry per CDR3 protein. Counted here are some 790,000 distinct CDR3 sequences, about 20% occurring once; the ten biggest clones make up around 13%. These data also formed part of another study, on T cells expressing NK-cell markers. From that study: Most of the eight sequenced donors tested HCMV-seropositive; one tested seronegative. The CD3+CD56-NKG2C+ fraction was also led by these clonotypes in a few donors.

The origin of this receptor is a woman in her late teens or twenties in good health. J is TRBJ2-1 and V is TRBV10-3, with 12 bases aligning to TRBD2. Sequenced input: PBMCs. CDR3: CAISDTPGTSGYWGDNEQFF. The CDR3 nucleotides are TGTGCCATCAGTGACACCCCCGGGACTAGCGGGTATTGGGGAGACAATGAGCAGTTCTTC.